This T cell receptor (beta chain) was captured by sequencing in a study of blood T cell repertoires in COVID-19. Background on the study: Both acute and convalescent COVID-19 samples were obtained from the United States, Italy and Spain. In each case, the material was cDNA or gDNA derived from T cells, B-cell-depleted T cells, or PBMCs.

In the source study's methods: Scientists estimated how many nucleated cells there were by amplifying reference gene primers. The data were produced by immunoSEQ multiplex PCR, yet TCRdb's version contains in-frame clones alone and is incomplete. D and trimming were read from the DNA, whereas the V and J calls and clone size are those reported in that table. The sample comprises some 120,000 clones, about four fifths of which are singletons, and 12% rests with the top ten. This clone was found a few times. CDR3 size: 13 residues. The germline CDR1 and CDR2 sequences are SNHLY and FYNNEI. Unmatched junction bases numbered 4, after V lost 7 bases and J lost 7 bases.

The V gene is TRBV2, the J gene TRBJ1-5, with 10 bases fitting TRBD1. Sequencing was done on a sample of peripheral blood. This TCR was sampled from a human donor in a cohort sampled during active COVID-19. This CDR3 reads CASNRGQGQPQHF. As DNA, the CDR3 is TGTGCCAGCAACAGGGGACAGGGGCAGCCCCAGCATTTT. The full variable domain, completed using reference TRBV2 and TRBJ1-5, is EPEVTQTPSHQVTQMGQEVILRCVPISNHLYFYWYRQILGQKVEFLVSFYNNEISEKSEIFDDQFSVERPDGSNFTLKIRSTKLEDSAMYFCASNRGQGQPQHFGDGTRLSIL.